This TCR beta chain was captured by sequencing in a study of T cell repertoires in cytomegalovirus infection. Study in general: Through public TCR beta signatures, both CMV infection and matching HLA type were indicated. Study conclusions and caveats: Frequencies of public TCR beta families were cumulated, and this identified carriers of CMV plus the relevant HLA.

The ends lost 5 bases at V and 2 bases at J; junction bases unmatched: 9. Germline loops: CDR1 SEHNR, CDR2 FQNEAQ (reference sequence). The CDR3 contains 16 residues. In TCRdb, the reads were re-called with MiXCR into one record per CDR3 protein. The sample consists of around 130,000 distinct CDR3 sequences, 24% of them appearing once. This clonotype occurred many times. Its antigen is still unknown. The source material was PBMCs, sequenced either directly or after in vitro stimulation (not recorded which). The sequence came from a human donor in good health (CMV status not recorded). Some clones in this sample may be carry-over from other donors' samples. The chain combines TRBV7-9 with TRBJ2-7, with 10 bases matching TRBD1. The CDR3 loop reads CASSPVGTGVPYEQYV. Written as DNA, the CDR3 is TGTGCCAGCAGCCCGGTGGGGACAGGGGTACCCTACGAGCAGTACGTC.